This T cell receptor beta chain comes out of a study of T-cell reconstitution after alpha-beta-depleted transplantation in children. Study results and limitations: From surviving recipient T cells and thymic progenitors came the high day-60 TCRbeta diversity observed in some patients. One year post-transplant, T-cell counts and diversity were largely derived from T cells produced anew.

This clonotype was observed a few times. Its matching antigen is unknown. Unique molecular identifiers were incorporated into the prepared TCRbeta library. TCRdb passed the PCR reads through MiXCR, listing each CDR3 protein once. The sample lists 450,000 to 550,000 distinct CDR3 sequences; 11% were seen once. Per germline, CDR1 SGHAT and CDR2 FQNNGV. The CDR3 length is 18 residues. Trimming left V 7 bases short and J 0 bases short, with 23 bases between. The TCR comes from a female patient between 2 and 15 years old who had a stem cell transplant for aplastic anemia, so the T cells may come from the graft donor. V gene TRBV11-2 combines with J gene TRBJ2-3; weak D call: TRBD1 (6 bases). This sample comprised PBMCs, mostly from graft donor cells, obtained 180 days after TCRalphabeta/CD19-depleted stem cell transplant. CDR3 in DNA: TGTGCCAGCACCCAAAGAGGGGCAGGGGTACTCAGCACAGATACGCAGTATTTT. It translates to CASTQRGAGVLSTDTQYF.